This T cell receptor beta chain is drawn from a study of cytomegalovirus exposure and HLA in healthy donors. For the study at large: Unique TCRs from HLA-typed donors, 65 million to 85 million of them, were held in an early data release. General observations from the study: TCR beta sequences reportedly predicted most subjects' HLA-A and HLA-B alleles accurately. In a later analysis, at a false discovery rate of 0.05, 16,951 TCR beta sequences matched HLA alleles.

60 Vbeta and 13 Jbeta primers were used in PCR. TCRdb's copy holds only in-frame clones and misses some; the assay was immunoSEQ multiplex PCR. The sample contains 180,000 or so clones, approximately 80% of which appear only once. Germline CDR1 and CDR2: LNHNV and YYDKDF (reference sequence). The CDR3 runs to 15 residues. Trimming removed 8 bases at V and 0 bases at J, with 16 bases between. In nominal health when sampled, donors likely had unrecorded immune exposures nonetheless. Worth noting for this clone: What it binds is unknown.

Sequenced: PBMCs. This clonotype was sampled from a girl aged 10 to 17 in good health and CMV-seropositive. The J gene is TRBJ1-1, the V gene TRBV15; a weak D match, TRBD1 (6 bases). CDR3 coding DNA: TGTGCCACCGGAAAACAGGGTGTGCTGAACACTGAAGCTTTCTTT. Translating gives CATGKQGVLNTEAFF.